Below are 30 T cell receptor beta chains sequenced from a single sample in a study of cytomegalovirus exposure and HLA in healthy donors. The PCR was carried out with 60 Vbeta primers and 13 Jbeta primers. Sequencing was performed with immunoSEQ multiplex PCR; in TCRdb, only in-frame clones are kept and a portion is missing. The sample has 200,000 to 250,000 clones, approximately 85% seen once. The sequenced sample was PBMCs. Receptors were obtained from a girl aged 2 to 9 in good health and CMV-seronegative.

The chain links TRBV6-5 to TRBJ1-3, with no clear D. The CDR3 length is 15 residues. Trimming removed 6 bases at V and 5 bases at J, with 17 bases between. In germline, CDR1 is MNHEY, CDR2 SVGAGI. The CDR3 DNA is TGTGCCAGCAGAGCCGACCGCGGCCACCGAAACACCATATATTTT. Translated: CASRADRGHRNTIYF.

The V gene is TRBV7-2, the J gene TRBJ1-2; D might be TRBD1 (6 bases). Trimming took off 3 bases at V and 4 bases at J, with 12 bases between the two ends. This CDR3 is 14 amino acids long. Per the germline V gene, CDR1 is SGHTA and CDR2 is FQGNSA. This chain's CDR3 is CASSFRDKSYGYTF. The CDR3 DNA sequence: TGTGCCAGCAGCTTTCGGGACAAGAGCTATGGCTACACCTTC.

V is TRBV7-8 and J is TRBJ2-3; no definite D call. Germline-derived CDR1 and CDR2 are SGHVS and FQNEAQ. CDR3 length: 12 amino acids. V shed 4 bases and J shed 3 bases, with 5 bases lying between them. The CDR3 loop is CASSSRTDTQYF. Here the CDR3 DNA reads TGTGCCAGCAGCTCCCGGACAGATACGCAGTATTTT.

This clone showed up just a few times. The chain has TRBV19 and TRBJ1-2, with TRBD1 matching 7 bases. CDR3 length: 13 residues. With V trimmed by 5 bases and J by 8 bases, 8 bases remained unmatched. Looked up from germline, CDR1 is LNHDA and CDR2 is SQIVND (reference sequence). The CDR3 sequence: CASSFRRQGGYTF. The CDR3 coding sequence is TGTGCCAGTAGTTTTCGCCGACAGGGCGGCTACACCTTC.

This rearrangement joins TRBV9 to TRBJ2-3; 11 positions agree with TRBD2. The V gene's germline CDR1 is SGDLS and CDR2 YYNGEE. There are 15 residues in the CDR3. V lost 3 bases and J lost 2; bases outside the gene matches: 2. The CDR3 loop is CASSATSGTTDTQYF. CDR3 bases: TGTGCCAGCAGCGCGACTAGCGGGACCACAGATACGCAGTATTTT.

CDR3 loop: CSVAFRNTEAFF. CDR3 bases: TGCAGCGTTGCGTTTAGGAACACTGAAGCTTTCTTT. The chain uses TRBV29-1 and TRBJ1-1; no clear D. The CDR3 is 12 residues long. The germline V gene has CDR1 SQVTM and CDR2 ANQGSEA. The germline V and J ends were trimmed by 4 bases and 1 base, with 7 bases remaining between them.

The chain uses TRBV7-6 and TRBJ2-2; TRBD2 is a possible D gene (6 bases). Germline lookup yields CDR1 SGHVS and CDR2 FNYEAQ. This CDR3 has 14 residues. Trimming removed 1 base from V and 4 bases from J, with 7 bases in between. The CDR3 region is CASSLVGGTGELFF. DNA of the CDR3: TGTGCCAGCAGCTTAGTGGGGGGCACCGGGGAGCTGTTTTTT.

The chain uses TRBV7-3 and TRBJ1-1; D is possibly TRBD1 (6 bases). CDR3 length: 15 residues. Between the trimmed V and J ends, which lost 0 bases and 1 base, there was a span of 9 bases. Germline V gene sequence: CDR1 SGHTA, CDR2 FQGTGA. CDR3 amino acids: CASSLTGTPNTEAFF. In DNA, the CDR3 is TGTGCCAGCAGCTTAACCGGGACACCGAACACTGAAGCTTTCTTT. Looking up the rest from reference TRBV7-3 and TRBJ1-1 gives the full variable domain: GAGVSQTPSNKVTEKGKYVELRCDPISGHTALYWYRQSLGQGPEFLIYFQGTGAADDSGLPNDRFFAVRPEGSVSTLKIQRTERGDSAVYLCASSLTGTPNTEAFFGQGTRLTVV.

V usage is TRBV29-1 and J usage is TRBJ2-1; possibly TRBD2 for D (6 bases). The CDR3 runs 16 residues. CDR1 is SQVTM and CDR2 is ANQGSEA in the germline V gene. Trimming took 4 bases from V and 0 from J, leaving 16 bases between them. In DNA, the CDR3 is TGCAGCGTTGTGTGGCGGGAAAAGTTCTCCTACAATGAGCAGTTCTTC. It yields the protein CSVVWREKFSYNEQFF.

This chain connects TRBV23-1 to TRBJ1-2; D remains unclear. TRBV23-1 is an open reading frame, and its role is uncertain. The CDR3 runs 19 residues. V was cut by 4 bases and J by 0 bases, with 24 bases left in between. CDR3 DNA sequence: TGCGCCAGCAGTCCAGGAGGGCCACAAGCGATGGAAGCTAACTATGGCTACACCTTC. Protein product: CASSPGGPQAMEANYGYTF.

The chain recombines TRBV4-1 with TRBJ2-1; the match to TRBD1 covers 8 bases. The CDR3 has 17 amino acids. Germline V CDR1 and CDR2: MGHRA, YSYEKL. J gave up 3 bases and V 2 bases, and 9 bases lay outside the gene matches. CDR3 region: CASSQSPQGAYYNEQFF. CDR3 in DNA: TGCGCCAGCAGCCAAAGTCCCCAGGGGGCGTACTACAATGAGCAGTTCTTC.

J is TRBJ2-5 and V is TRBV4-1; 11 bases agree with TRBD2. The V and J ends lost 5 bases and 2 bases, in that order; junction bases with no gene match: 7. This CDR3 has 16 residues. The germline gives CDR1 MGHRA, CDR2 YSYEKL. In nucleotides, the CDR3 is TGCGCCAGCAGCGGAGGGACTAGCGGAATACAAGAGACCCAGTACTTC. The encoded protein is CASSGGTSGIQETQYF.

This clone turned up a few times. This CDR3 is CASSGTRQAPGLAGVGEQFF. CDR3 nucleotide sequence: TGCGCCAGCAGTGGAACCAGGCAGGCCCCGGGACTAGCGGGAGTTGGTGAGCAGTTCTTC. The chain has TRBV10-1 and TRBJ2-1; 14 nucleotides line up with TRBD2. The junction had 20 bases not matched to a gene; V was cut back by 4 bases and J by 9 bases. Germline V CDR1 and CDR2: WNHNN, SYGVQD (reference sequence). The length of the CDR3 is 20 residues.

This chain links TRBV4-1 with TRBJ2-1, with 9 bases that match TRBD1. The CDR3 extends over 15 amino acids. The J segment lost 3 bases and the V segment lost 5 bases, leaving 5 bases of the junction unmatched. Germline loops: CDR1 MGHRA, CDR2 YSYEKL. The CDR3 nucleotides read TGCGCCAGCAGCGAGGACAGGGGAAACTACAATGAGCAGTTCTTC. It codes for CASSEDRGNYNEQFF.

The chain recombines TRBV7-2 with TRBJ2-3; 14 nucleotides agree with TRBD2. In germline, CDR1 is SGHTA, CDR2 FQGNSA. With 4 bases clipped from V and 5 bases from J, the junction kept 8 bases outside the gene matches. The CDR3 is 17 amino acids. The CDR3, as DNA: TGTGCCAGCAGCTCCGGGACTAGCGGGGGAATAGTAGATACGCAGTATTTT. Protein sequence: CASSSGTSGGIVDTQYF.

The table lists this clone with a count of one. V and J are TRBV2 and TRBJ2-1; tentative D call: TRBD2 (7 bases). Per the germline V gene, CDR1 is SNHLY and CDR2 is FYNNEI. The length of the CDR3 is 13 residues. Trimming pared 5 bases from V and 10 bases from J, leaving 15 bases between. The CDR3 region has the DNA TGTGCCAGCAGTCTTCGCGGGGGCGAAGAGCAGTTCTTC. Its translation is CASSLRGGEEQFF.

The chain combines TRBV4-2 with TRBJ1-4; unclear D gene. CDR3 length: 15 residues. From germline, CDR1 is LGHNA and CDR2 YNFKEQ. V lost 0 bases, J lost 4 bases, and 9 bases lay in between. This CDR3 reads CASSQDLRSNEKLFF. CDR3 DNA sequence: TGTGCCAGCAGCCAAGATCTAAGAAGTAATGAAAAACTGTTTTTT.

In its sample, this clone was seen once. The J gene is TRBJ2-3, the V gene TRBV5-1; 13 bases fit TRBD2. CDR3 length: 15 residues. Germline lookup yields CDR1 SGHRS and CDR2 YFSETQ. V shed 5 bases, J shed 5 bases, and the junction held 5 bases outside the gene matches. For the CDR3, the DNA is TGCGCCAGCAGAGGACTAGCGGGAGTAGTAGATACGCAGTATTTT. Translating gives CASRGLAGVVDTQYF.

The chain has TRBV5-6 and TRBJ2-7, with D unresolved. The V gene lost 0 bases and the J gene lost 2 bases, with 3 bases spanning the gap. The CDR3 runs 12 residues. Looked up from germline, CDR1 is SGHDT and CDR2 is YYEEEE. The chain's CDR3 is CASSLAAYEQYF. In DNA, the CDR3 is TGTGCCAGCAGCTTGGCAGCCTACGAGCAGTACTTC.

The gene calls are TRBV9 and TRBJ1-2, with D tentatively TRBD1 (6 bases). Germline loops: CDR1 SGDLS, CDR2 YYNGEE. V was shortened by 3 bases and J by 1 base, with 13 bases between the two germline ends. The CDR3 covers 15 residues. This CDR3 is CASSGQGQINYGYTF. CDR3 DNA sequence: TGTGCCAGCAGCGGACAAGGACAGATTAACTATGGCTACACCTTC.

The V and J genes are TRBV6-4 and TRBJ2-4, with D tentatively TRBD1 (7 bases). Looked up from germline, CDR1 is MRHNA and CDR2 is SNTAGT. V lost 10 bases to trimming and J lost 4 bases, with 17 bases between them. CDR3 size: 14 residues. In DNA, the CDR3 is TGTGCCACCATACTACAGGGGAGGAAAAACATTCAGTACTTC. It yields the protein CATILQGRKNIQYF.

CDR3: CASSPTGSLYGYTF. In DNA form, the CDR3 reads TGTGCCAGCAGCCCGACAGGGTCCCTCTATGGCTACACCTTC. The chain recombines TRBV5-8 with TRBJ1-2; TRBD1 agrees at 7 bases. Trimming removed 4 bases from V and 4 bases from J; junction bases left unmatched: 7. The CDR3 covers 14 residues. Germline V gives CDR1 SGHTS, CDR2 YDEGEE. The whole variable domain, remainder taken from reference TRBV5-8 and TRBJ1-2, is EAGVTQSPTHLIKTRGQQATLRCSPISGHTSVYWYQQALGLGLQFLLWYDEGEERNRGNFPPRFSGRQFPNYSSELNVNALELEDSALYLCASSPTGSLYGYTFGSGTRLTVV.

This clone was detected only once. The rearrangement links TRBV21-1 to TRBJ2-1; the table gives TRBD1 as D, unverified against the DNA. TRBV21-1 is labeled a pseudogene. The CDR3 is 21 amino acids. The CDR3 DNA is TGTGCCAGCAGCAAAGTGGCCCGACAGGGGGCCCATTTTAAGTCCTACAATGAGCAGTTCTTC. It specifies CASSKVARQGAHFKSYNEQFF.

CDR3: CASSLAGAQETQYF. As DNA, the CDR3 is TGTGCCAGCAGCTTAGCGGGGGCCCAAGAGACCCAGTACTTC. The chain recombines TRBV7-8 with TRBJ2-5; D is perhaps TRBD1 (6 bases). Germline-derived CDR1 and CDR2 are SGHVS and FQNEAQ. CDR3 length equals 14 residues. V was clipped by 0 bases and J by 1 base, with 6 bases between them.

V and J are TRBV6-1 and TRBJ1-1; no reliable D call. This CDR3 has 12 residues. V shed 7 bases and J shed 6 bases, with 12 bases lying between them. Germline loops: CDR1 MNHNS, CDR2 SASEGT. DNA of the CDR3: TGTGCCAGCAATACACGACACTCTGAAGCTTTCTTT. It specifies CASNTRHSEAFF.

The chain joins TRBV30 to TRBJ2-5, with 7 bases identical to TRBD1. The J call is doubtful: the DNA matches TRBJ2-7 better. The germline CDR1 and CDR2 sequences are GTSNPN and SVGIG (reference sequence). The length of the CDR3 is 13 residues. CDR3 sequence: CAYNPGQIYEQYF. The CDR3 bases are TGTGCCTACAACCCGGGACAGATCTACGAGCAGTACTTC.

In DNA form, the CDR3 reads TGTGCCAGCTCACCAATGGGACAACCAAACACAGATACGCAGTATTTT. Translating it yields CASSPMGQPNTDTQYF. This rearrangement joins TRBV18 to TRBJ2-3; D perhaps matches TRBD1 (6 bases). Trimming stripped 2 bases from V and 2 bases from J, with 14 bases between. Germline CDR1 reads KGHSH; CDR2 reads LQKENI. The CDR3 spans 16 residues.

CDR3 DNA: TGTGCCAGCAGCCGAGGACAGGCCTTCTTTAAGTGGTATGGCTACACCTTC. Translated, it gives CASSRGQAFFKWYGYTF. The chain joins TRBV5-4 to TRBJ1-2; 7 bases match TRBD1. With V trimmed by 4 bases and J by 5 bases, 17 bases remained unmatched. Germline CDR1 reads SGHNT; CDR2 reads YYREEE (reference sequence). The CDR3 extends over 17 amino acids.

This chain joins TRBV10-2 and TRBJ2-1; D call uncertain. V shed 6 bases and J shed 7 bases, with 10 bases lying between them. The CDR3 loop spans 12 amino acids. Germline V gene data show CDR1 as WSHSY and CDR2 as SAAADI. Here the CDR3 reads CASSPLVNEQFF. For the CDR3, the DNA is TGCGCCAGCAGCCCGCTAGTGAATGAGCAGTTCTTC.

V usage is TRBV13 and J usage is TRBJ2-1; no clear D. This CDR3 has 15 residues. The V and J ends lost 6 bases and 0 bases respectively, with 12 bases between them. The germline gives CDR1 PRHDT, CDR2 FYEKMQ (reference sequence). CDR3 nucleotide sequence: TGTGCCAGCAGTACTTACCGCTTCTCCTACAATGAGCAGTTCTTC. As protein: CASSTYRFSYNEQFF. The variable domain in full, with the rest retrieved from reference TRBV13 and TRBJ2-1, is AAGVIQSPRHLIKEKRETATLKCYPIPRHDTVYWYQQGPGQDPQFLISFYEKMQSDKGSIPDRFSAQQFSDYHSELNMSSLELGDSALYFCASSTYRFSYNEQFFGPGTRLTVL.